Presented here are 4 T cell receptor beta chains from one specimen sequenced in a study of response to subunit inactivated influenza vaccine. One entry per CDR3 protein, called by TCRdb with MiXCR from the RT-PCR reads. This sample yields approximately 700,000 distinct CDR3 sequences, of which more than 11% are seen a single time; less than 7% belongs to the top ten. The specimen was PBMCs from blood, collected less than 15 days before vaccination. Receptor source: a man aged 45-65 years who received an inactivated influenza vaccine.

This clonotype came up a few times. The genes are TRBV18 and TRBJ2-5; weak D call: TRBD1 (6 bases). Per germline, CDR1 KGHSH and CDR2 LQKENI. The CDR3 extends over 15 amino acids. V lost 2 bases to trimming and J lost 2 bases, with 12 bases between them. CDR3 coding DNA: TGTGCCAGCTCACCAAATGCAGGGGTACAAGAGACCCAGTACTTC. This codes for CASSPNAGVQETQYF.

The sample holds a few counts of this clonotype. The rearrangement uses TRBV12-3 or TRBV12-4 and TRBJ2-5, with D uncertain. The CDR3 covers 14 residues. V gave up 2 bases and J gave up 5 bases, with 12 bases separating them. The CDR3 loop is CASSLRSWLETQYF. The CDR3 DNA sequence: TGTGCCAGCAGTTTACGATCCTGGCTTGAGACCCAGTACTTC.

In its sample, this clonotype was seen a few times. The rearrangement joins TRBV6-2 or TRBV6-3 to TRBJ2-7; D uncertain. Trimming took off 0 bases at V and 4 bases at J, with 4 bases between the two ends. Per the germline V gene, CDR1 is MNHEY and CDR2 is SVGEGT. The CDR3 covers 12 residues. For the CDR3, the DNA is TGTGCCAGCAGTTACTCTTATTACGAGCAGTACTTC. Its protein product is CASSYSYYEQYF.

In this sample, this clonotype turned up many times. The chain carries TRBV15 and TRBJ2-3; D is uncertain. Trimming pared 6 bases from V and 4 bases from J, leaving 8 bases between. This CDR3 region has 12 residues. Germline V CDR1 and CDR2: LNHNV, YYDKDF (reference sequence). CDR3: CATRNFADTQYF. CDR3 nucleotides: TGTGCCACCAGAAATTTTGCAGATACGCAGTATTTT.